This T cell receptor (beta chain) was identified during a study of blood T cell repertoires in COVID-19. This clone was seen a handful of times. The germline V gene encodes CDR1 MGHRA and CDR2 YSYEKL. The V and J ends lost 0 bases and 0 bases, in that order; junction bases with no gene match: 5. CDR3 length: 17 amino acids. The method was immunoSEQ multiplex PCR; TCRdb's version includes in-frame clones alone and lacks a portion of them. The sample shows more than 250,000 clones, more than 70% of them seen only once. The sequencing input was peripheral blood. The receptor was derived from a woman in her forties or fifties with acute or convalescent COVID-19. The gene calls are TRBV4-1 and TRBJ1-3; 7 bases are a match to TRBD1. The DNA for the CDR3 is TGCGCCAGCAGCCAAGAACCAACAGGGGCCTCTGGAAACACCATATATTTT. Its protein product is CASSQEPTGASGNTIYF.